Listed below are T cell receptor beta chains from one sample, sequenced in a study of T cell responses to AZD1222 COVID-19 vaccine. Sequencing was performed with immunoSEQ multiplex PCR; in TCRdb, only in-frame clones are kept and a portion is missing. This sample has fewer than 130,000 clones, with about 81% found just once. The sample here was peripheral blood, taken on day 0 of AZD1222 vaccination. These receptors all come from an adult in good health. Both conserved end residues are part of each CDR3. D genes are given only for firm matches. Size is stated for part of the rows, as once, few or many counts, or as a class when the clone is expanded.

CDR3 DNA: TGTGCCAGCAGCAAAGAACTCTCTGGGGCCAACGTCCTGACTTTC; CDR3 protein: CASSKELSGANVLTF; V gene: TRBV28; J gene: TRBJ2-6; D gene: NA; clone size: NA
CDR3 DNA: TGTGCCAGCAGTTTGAGGGTTGGTGGCTACACCTTC; CDR3 protein: CASSLRVGGYTF; V gene: TRBV28; J gene: TRBJ1-2; D gene: NA; clone size: once
CDR3 DNA: TGTGCCAGCAGTACCTCCCGGGGGAGGAACACTGAAGCTTTCTTT; CDR3 protein: CASSTSRGRNTEAFF; V gene: TRBV27; J gene: TRBJ1-1; D gene: NA; clone size: NA
CDR3 DNA: TGCGCCAGCAGCCCCCGGACTAGCGGGAGCAATGAGCAGTTCTTC; CDR3 protein: CASSPRTSGSNEQFF; V gene: TRBV4-3; J gene: TRBJ2-1; D gene: TRBD2; clone size: NA
CDR3 DNA: TGTGCCAGCAGTCCCGGGACAATGAACACTGAAGCTTTCTTT; CDR3 protein: CASSPGTMNTEAFF; V gene: TRBV6-5; J gene: TRBJ1-1; D gene: NA; clone size: once
CDR3 DNA: TGTGCCAGCCGCCGCCGACAGGGAGGTAGGACTGAAGCTTTCTTT; CDR3 protein: CASRRRQGGRTEAFF; V gene: TRBV6-5; J gene: TRBJ1-1; D gene: TRBD1; clone size: once
CDR3 DNA: TGTGCCAGCAGTACAAGCGGCTATGGCTACACCTTC; CDR3 protein: CASSTSGYGYTF; V gene: TRBV28; J gene: TRBJ1-2; D gene: NA; clone size: few
CDR3 DNA: TGTGCCAGCAGTGAGCCGGGACAGGGGAACACTGAAGCTTTCTTT; CDR3 protein: CASSEPGQGNTEAFF; V gene: TRBV6-1; J gene: TRBJ1-1; D gene: TRBD1; clone size: NA
CDR3 DNA: TGTGCCAGCAGCCCGACTAGCGGGAGTATCGGGGAGCTGTTTTTT; CDR3 protein: CASSPTSGSIGELFF; V gene: TRBV7-9; J gene: TRBJ2-2; D gene: TRBD2; clone size: once
CDR3 DNA: TGTGCCAGCAGCCAGGCACAACCAGGGGGCACTGGAAACACCATATATTTT; CDR3 protein: CASSQAQPGGTGNTIYF; V gene: TRBV7-9; J gene: TRBJ1-3; D gene: TRBD1; clone size: NA
CDR3 DNA: TGTGCCACCAGTGATCCGTTCGGGACAGGGGGACTACCGGCCACCGGGGAGCTGTTTTTT; CDR3 protein: CATSDPFGTGGLPATGELFF; V gene: TRBV24-1; J gene: TRBJ2-2; D gene: TRBD1; clone size: NA
CDR3 DNA: TGTGCCAGCAGCTTTCCCGAGGCGGGGCTCGATGAGCAGTTCTTC; CDR3 protein: CASSFPEAGLDEQFF; V gene: TRBV7-3; J gene: TRBJ2-1; D gene: NA; clone size: few
CDR3 DNA: TGTGCCAGCAGTGGGACCGGGAGATGGAGCAATCAGCCCCAGCATTTT; CDR3 protein: CASSGTGRWSNQPQHF; V gene: TRBV6-2/TRBV6-3; J gene: TRBJ1-5; D gene: NA; clone size: NA
CDR3 DNA: TGTGCCAGCGGGACCCAGAAGCGCACAGATACGCAGTATTTT; CDR3 protein: CASGTQKRTDTQYF; V gene: TRBV4-2; J gene: TRBJ2-3; D gene: NA; clone size: NA
CDR3 DNA: TGCGCCAGTACGACCTACCCTATGGACAGGGCCTTTAACTATGGCTACACCTTC; CDR3 protein: CASTTYPMDRAFNYGYTF; V gene: TRBV5-1; J gene: TRBJ1-2; D gene: TRBD1; clone size: once
CDR3 DNA: TGTGCCAGCAGCCCAGGGAGCTCCTATAATTCACCCCTCCACTTT; CDR3 protein: CASSPGSSYNSPLHF; V gene: TRBV7-9; J gene: TRBJ1-6; D gene: NA; clone size: NA
CDR3 DNA: TGTGCCAGCAGCGTTAGGGGTACTGAAGCTTTCTTT; CDR3 protein: CASSVRGTEAFF; V gene: TRBV13; J gene: TRBJ1-1; D gene: NA; clone size: NA
CDR3 DNA: TGTGCCAGCACACCGGGACAGGGGTTTTACGAGCAGTACTTC; CDR3 protein: CASTPGQGFYEQYF; V gene: TRBV7-9; J gene: TRBJ2-7; D gene: TRBD1; clone size: NA
CDR3 DNA: TGTGCCTGGAGTGTTTCCAGGGGCCACACCTTC; CDR3 protein: CAWSVSRGHTF; V gene: TRBV30; J gene: TRBJ1-2; D gene: NA; clone size: NA
CDR3 DNA: TGTGCCAGCAGCATGAGGGGAGAGAACACTGAAGCTTTCTTT; CDR3 protein: CASSMRGENTEAFF; V gene: TRBV27; J gene: TRBJ1-1; D gene: NA; clone size: NA
CDR3 DNA: TGTGCCAGCAGGCCCACAGGGGGATATGGCTACACCTTC; CDR3 protein: CASRPTGGYGYTF; V gene: TRBV6-5; J gene: TRBJ1-2; D gene: TRBD1; clone size: once
CDR3 DNA: TGTGCTAGTGGTTTAGACACCGGGGAGCTGTTTTTT; CDR3 protein: CASGLDTGELFF; V gene: TRBV12-5; J gene: TRBJ2-2; D gene: NA; clone size: NA
CDR3 DNA: TGTGCCAGCAGCTTAGTGCGGATAGCCAAAAACATTCAGTACTTC; CDR3 protein: CASSLVRIAKNIQYF; V gene: TRBV7-2; J gene: TRBJ2-4; D gene: NA; clone size: NA